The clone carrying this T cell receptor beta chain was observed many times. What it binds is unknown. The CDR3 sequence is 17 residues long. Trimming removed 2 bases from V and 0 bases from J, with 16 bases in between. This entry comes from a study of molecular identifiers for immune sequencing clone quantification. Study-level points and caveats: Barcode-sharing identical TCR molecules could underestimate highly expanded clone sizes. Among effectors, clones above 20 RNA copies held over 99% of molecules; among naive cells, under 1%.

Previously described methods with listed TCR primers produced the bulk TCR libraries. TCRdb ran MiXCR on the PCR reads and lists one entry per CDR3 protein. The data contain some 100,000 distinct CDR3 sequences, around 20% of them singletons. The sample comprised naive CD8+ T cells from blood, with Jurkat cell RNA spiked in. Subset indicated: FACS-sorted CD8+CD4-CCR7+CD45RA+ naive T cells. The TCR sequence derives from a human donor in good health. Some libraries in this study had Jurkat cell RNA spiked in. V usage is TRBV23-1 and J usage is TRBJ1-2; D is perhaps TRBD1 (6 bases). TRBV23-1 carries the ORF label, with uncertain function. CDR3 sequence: CASSQQPTGPANYGYTF. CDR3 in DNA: TGCGCCAGCAGTCAACAACCCACAGGGCCCGCTAACTATGGCTACACCTTC.